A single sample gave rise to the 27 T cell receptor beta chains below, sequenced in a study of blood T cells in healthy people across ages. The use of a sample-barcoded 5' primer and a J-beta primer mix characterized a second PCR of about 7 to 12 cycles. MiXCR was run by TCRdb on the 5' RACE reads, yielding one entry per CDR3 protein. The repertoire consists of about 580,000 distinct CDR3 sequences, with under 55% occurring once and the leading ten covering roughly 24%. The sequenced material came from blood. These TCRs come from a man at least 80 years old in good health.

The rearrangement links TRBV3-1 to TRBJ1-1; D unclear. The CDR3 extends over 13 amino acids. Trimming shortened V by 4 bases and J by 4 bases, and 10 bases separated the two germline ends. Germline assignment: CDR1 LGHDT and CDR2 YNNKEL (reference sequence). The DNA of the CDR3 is TGTGCCAGCAGCCTTATTCTCGGCACTGAAGCTTTCTTT. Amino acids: CASSLILGTEAFF.

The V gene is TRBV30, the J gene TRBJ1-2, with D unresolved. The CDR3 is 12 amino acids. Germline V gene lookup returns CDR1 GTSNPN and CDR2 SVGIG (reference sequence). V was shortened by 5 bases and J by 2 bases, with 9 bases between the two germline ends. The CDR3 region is CAWGRRNYGYTF. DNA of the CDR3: TGTGCCTGGGGACGGCGGAACTATGGCTACACCTTC.

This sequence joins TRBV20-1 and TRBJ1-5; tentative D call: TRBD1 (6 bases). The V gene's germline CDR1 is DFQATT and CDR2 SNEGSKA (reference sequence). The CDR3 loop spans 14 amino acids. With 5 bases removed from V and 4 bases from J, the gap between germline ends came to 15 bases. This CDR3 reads CSASPGHSNQPQHF. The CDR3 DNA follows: TGCAGTGCTTCGCCGGGACACTCGAATCAGCCCCAGCATTTT.

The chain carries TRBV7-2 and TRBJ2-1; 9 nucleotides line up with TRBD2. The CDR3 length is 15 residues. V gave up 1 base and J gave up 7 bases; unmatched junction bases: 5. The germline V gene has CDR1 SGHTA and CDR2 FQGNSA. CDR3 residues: CASSLEASGKNEQFF. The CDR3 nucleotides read TGTGCCAGCAGCTTAGAAGCTAGCGGGAAAAATGAGCAGTTCTTC.

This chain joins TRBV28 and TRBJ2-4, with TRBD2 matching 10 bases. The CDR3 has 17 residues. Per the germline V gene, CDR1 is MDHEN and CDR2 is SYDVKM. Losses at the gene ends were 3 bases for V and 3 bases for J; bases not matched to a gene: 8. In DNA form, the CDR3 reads TGTGCCAGCAGTTTCTCCGGGACTAGCGCGGGCAAAAACATTCAGTACTTC. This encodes CASSFSGTSAGKNIQYF.

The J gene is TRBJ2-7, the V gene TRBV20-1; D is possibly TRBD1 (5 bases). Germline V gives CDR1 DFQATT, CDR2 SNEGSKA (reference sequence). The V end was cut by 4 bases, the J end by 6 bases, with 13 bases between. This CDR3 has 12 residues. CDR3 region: CSAKRGLVEQYF. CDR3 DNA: TGCAGTGCTAAAAGGGGATTGGTCGAGCAGTACTTC.

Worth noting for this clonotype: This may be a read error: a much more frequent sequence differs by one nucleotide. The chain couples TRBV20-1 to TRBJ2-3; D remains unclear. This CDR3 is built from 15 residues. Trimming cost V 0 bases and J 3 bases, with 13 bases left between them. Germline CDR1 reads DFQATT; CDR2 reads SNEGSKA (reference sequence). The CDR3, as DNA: TGCAGTGCTAGAGAGGAAGGAGTGGGAACAGATACGCAGTATTTT. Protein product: CSAREEGVGTDTQYF.

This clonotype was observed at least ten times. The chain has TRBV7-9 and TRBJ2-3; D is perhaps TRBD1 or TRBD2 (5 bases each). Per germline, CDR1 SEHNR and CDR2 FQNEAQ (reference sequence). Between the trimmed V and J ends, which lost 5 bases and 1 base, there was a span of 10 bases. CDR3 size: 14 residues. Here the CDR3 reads CASSPGTGTDTQYF. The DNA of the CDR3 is TGTGCCAGCAGCCCCGGGACGGGCACAGATACGCAGTATTTT. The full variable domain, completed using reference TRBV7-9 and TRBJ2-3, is DTGVSQNPRHKITKRGQNVTFRCDPISEHNRLYWYRQTLGQGPEFLTYFQNEAQLEKSRLLSDRFSAERPKGSFSTLEIQRTEQGDSAMYLCASSPGTGTDTQYFGPGTRLTVL.

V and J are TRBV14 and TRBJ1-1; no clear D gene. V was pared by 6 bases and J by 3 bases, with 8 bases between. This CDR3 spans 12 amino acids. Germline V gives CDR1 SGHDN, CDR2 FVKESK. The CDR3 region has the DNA TGTGCCAGCAGACCCTCTGACACTGAAGCTTTCTTT. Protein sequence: CASRPSDTEAFF.

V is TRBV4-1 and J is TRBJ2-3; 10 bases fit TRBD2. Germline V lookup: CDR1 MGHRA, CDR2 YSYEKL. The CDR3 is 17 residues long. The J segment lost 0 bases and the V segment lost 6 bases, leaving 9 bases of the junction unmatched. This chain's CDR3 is CASSYGRTSGSTDTQYF. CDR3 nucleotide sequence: TGCGCCAGCAGTTACGGGAGGACTAGCGGAAGCACAGATACGCAGTATTTT.

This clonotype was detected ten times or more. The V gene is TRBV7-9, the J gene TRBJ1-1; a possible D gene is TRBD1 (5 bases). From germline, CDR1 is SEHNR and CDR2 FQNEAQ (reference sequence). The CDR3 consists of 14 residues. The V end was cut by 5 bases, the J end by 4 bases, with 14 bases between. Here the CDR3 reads CASSPTGRGTEAFF. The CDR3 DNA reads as TGTGCCAGCAGCCCCACCGGAAGGGGCACTGAAGCTTTCTTT.

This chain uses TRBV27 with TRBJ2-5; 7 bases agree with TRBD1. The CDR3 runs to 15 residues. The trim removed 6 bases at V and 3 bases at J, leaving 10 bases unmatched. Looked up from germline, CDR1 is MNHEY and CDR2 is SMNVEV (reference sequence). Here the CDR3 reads CASSLTTGQKETQYF. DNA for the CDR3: TGTGCCAGCAGCCTTACCACGGGACAGAAAGAGACCCAGTACTTC.

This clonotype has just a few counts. The CDR3 is CSARQNSNQPQHF. The CDR3 bases are TGCAGTGCTAGACAGAATAGCAATCAGCCCCAGCATTTT. The rearrangement uses TRBV20-1 and TRBJ1-5, with D unresolved. The CDR3 has 13 amino acids. Trimming removed 2 bases from V and 0 bases from J, with 5 bases in between. In germline, CDR1 is DFQATT, CDR2 SNEGSKA (reference sequence).

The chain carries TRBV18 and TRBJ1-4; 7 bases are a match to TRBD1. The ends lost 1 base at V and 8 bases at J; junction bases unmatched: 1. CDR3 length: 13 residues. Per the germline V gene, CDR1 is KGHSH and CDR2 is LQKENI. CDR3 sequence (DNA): TGTGCCAGCTCACCACGGGACAGCGAAAAACTGTTTTTT. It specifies CASSPRDSEKLFF.

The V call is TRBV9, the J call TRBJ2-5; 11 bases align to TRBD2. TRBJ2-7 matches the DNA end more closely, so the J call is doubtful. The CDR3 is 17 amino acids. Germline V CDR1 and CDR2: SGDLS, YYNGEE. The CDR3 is CASSVVAGGPKEYEQYF. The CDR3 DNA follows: TGTGCCAGCAGCGTTGTAGCGGGAGGGCCCAAGGAGTACGAGCAGTACTTC.

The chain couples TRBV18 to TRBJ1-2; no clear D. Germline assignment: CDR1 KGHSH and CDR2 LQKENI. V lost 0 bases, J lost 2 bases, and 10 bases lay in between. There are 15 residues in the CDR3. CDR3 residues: CASSPPIGSNYGYTF. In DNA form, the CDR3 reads TGTGCCAGCTCACCACCGATAGGCAGCAACTATGGCTACACCTTC.

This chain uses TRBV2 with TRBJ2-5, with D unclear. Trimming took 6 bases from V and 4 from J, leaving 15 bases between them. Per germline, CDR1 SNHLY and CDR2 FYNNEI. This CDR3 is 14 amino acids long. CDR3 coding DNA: TGTGCCAGCAGGGACCGATGGCCAGGAGAGACCCAGTACTTC. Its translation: CASRDRWPGETQYF. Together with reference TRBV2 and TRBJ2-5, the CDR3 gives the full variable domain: EPEVTQTPSHQVTQMGQEVILRCVPISNHLYFYWYRQILGQKVEFLVSFYNNEISEKSEIFDDQFSVERPDGSNFTLKIRSTKLEDSAMYFCASRDRWPGETQYFGPGTRLLVL.

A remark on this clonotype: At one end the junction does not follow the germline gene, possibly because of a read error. In DNA form, the CDR3 reads TGCGGTGCTAGGATGGGTTATAGCAATCAGCCCCAGCATTTT. This encodes CGARMGYSNQPQHF. This chain connects TRBV20-1 to TRBJ1-5; no clear D gene. Germline V gene data show CDR1 as DFQATT and CDR2 as SNEGSKA (reference sequence). This CDR3 spans 14 amino acids.

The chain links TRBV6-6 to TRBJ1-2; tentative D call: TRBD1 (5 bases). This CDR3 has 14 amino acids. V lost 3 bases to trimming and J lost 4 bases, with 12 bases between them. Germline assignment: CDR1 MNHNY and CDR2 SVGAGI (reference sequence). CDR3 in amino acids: CASSYLGGGYGYTF. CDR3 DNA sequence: TGTGCCAGCAGTTATCTTGGGGGGGGCTATGGCTACACCTTC.

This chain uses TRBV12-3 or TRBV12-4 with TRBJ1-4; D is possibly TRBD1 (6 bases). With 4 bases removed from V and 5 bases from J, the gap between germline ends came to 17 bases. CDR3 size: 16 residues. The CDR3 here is CASSSGQPERNEKLFF. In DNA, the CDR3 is TGTGCCAGCAGTTCAGGACAGCCTGAACGGAATGAAAAACTGTTTTTT.

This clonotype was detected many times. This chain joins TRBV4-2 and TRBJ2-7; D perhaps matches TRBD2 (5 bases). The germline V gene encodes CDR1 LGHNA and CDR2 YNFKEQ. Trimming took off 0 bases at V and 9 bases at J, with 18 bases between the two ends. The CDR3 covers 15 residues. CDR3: CASSQDLASSVAQYF. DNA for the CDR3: TGTGCCAGCAGCCAAGATTTGGCTAGCTCTGTAGCGCAGTACTTC.

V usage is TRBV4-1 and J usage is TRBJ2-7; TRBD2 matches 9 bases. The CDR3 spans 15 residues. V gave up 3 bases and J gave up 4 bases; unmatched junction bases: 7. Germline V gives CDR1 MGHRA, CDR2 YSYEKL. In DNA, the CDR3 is TGCGCCAGCAGCCACTCGTCTAGCGGGGCATACGAGCAGTACTTC. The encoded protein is CASSHSSSGAYEQYF.

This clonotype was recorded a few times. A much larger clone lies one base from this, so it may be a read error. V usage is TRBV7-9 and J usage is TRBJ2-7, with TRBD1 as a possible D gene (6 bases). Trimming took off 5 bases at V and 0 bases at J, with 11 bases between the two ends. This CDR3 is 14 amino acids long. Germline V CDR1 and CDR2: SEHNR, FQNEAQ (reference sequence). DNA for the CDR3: TGTGCCAGCAGCCCACGACAGGTCTCCTACGAGCAGTACTTC. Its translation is CASSPRQVSYEQYF.

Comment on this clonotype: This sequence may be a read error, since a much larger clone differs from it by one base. In DNA form, the CDR3 reads TGTGCCAGCAGTTACTCGAAGGGGGCGCGTGACGAGACCCAGTACTTC. Translating gives CASSYSKGARDETQYF. The gene calls are TRBV6-6 and TRBJ2-5; 7 positions match TRBD1. CDR3 length equals 16 residues. V lost 0 bases, J lost 5 bases, and 9 bases stayed unmatched. The germline V gene encodes CDR1 MNHNY and CDR2 SVGAGI (reference sequence).

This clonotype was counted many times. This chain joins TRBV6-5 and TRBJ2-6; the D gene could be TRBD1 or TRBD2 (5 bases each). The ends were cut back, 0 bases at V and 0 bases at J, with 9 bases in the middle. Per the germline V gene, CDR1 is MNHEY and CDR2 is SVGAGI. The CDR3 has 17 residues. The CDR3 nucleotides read TGTGCCAGCAGTTACTCGGGACGGAGCTCTGGGGCCAACGTCCTGACTTTC. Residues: CASSYSGRSSGANVLTF.

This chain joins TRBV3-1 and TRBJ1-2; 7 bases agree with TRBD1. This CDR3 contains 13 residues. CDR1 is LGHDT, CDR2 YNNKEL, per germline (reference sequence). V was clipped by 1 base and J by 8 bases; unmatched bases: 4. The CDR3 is CASSQGTGEGYTF. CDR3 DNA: TGTGCCAGCAGCCAAGGTACAGGGGAAGGCTACACCTTC.

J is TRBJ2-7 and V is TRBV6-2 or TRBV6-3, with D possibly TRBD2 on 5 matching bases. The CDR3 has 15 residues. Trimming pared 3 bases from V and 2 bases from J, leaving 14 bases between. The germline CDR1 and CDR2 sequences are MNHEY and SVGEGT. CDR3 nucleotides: TGTGCCAGCAGTTATAGGTGGGGAGCTACCTACGAGCAGTACTTC. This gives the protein CASSYRWGATYEQYF.